The 16 T cell receptor beta chains listed next were all sequenced from one sample in a study of cytomegalovirus exposure and HLA in healthy donors. With 60 Vbeta and 13 Jbeta primers, the PCR was carried out. The data were produced by immunoSEQ multiplex PCR, yet TCRdb's version contains in-frame clones alone and is incomplete. The data hold roughly 100,000 clones, with about four fifths observed a single time. The sample comprised PBMCs. The receptor source for this set is a man between 25 and 39 years old in good health and CMV-seronegative.

The genes are TRBV7-9 and TRBJ2-7; D call uncertain. The germline V and J ends were trimmed by 5 bases and 3 bases, with 8 bases remaining between them. The germline V gene has CDR1 SEHNR and CDR2 FQNEAQ (reference sequence). CDR3 size: 12 residues. CDR3 coding DNA: TGTGCCAGCAGCGCACCGGGCTACGAGCAGTACTTC. This codes for CASSAPGYEQYF.

This clone has more than one count but fewer than ten. This chain joins TRBV9 and TRBJ1-1, with TRBD1 identical over 9 bases. Germline CDR1 is SGDLS and CDR2 is YYNGEE. Trimming cost V 0 bases and J 5 bases; bases outside gene matches: 5. The length of the CDR3 is 15 residues. Written as DNA, the CDR3 is TGTGCCAGCAGCGTAGGGGGACAGGGACGAACTGAAGCTTTCTTT. Protein: CASSVGGQGRTEAFF.

This clone came up a few times. The V gene is TRBV19, the J gene TRBJ1-1; the D gene is possibly TRBD1 (5 bases). Looked up from germline, CDR1 is LNHDA and CDR2 is SQIVND (reference sequence). The CDR3 sequence is 13 residues long. The germline V and J ends were trimmed by 4 bases and 0 bases, with 6 bases remaining between them. This CDR3 is CASSTQVNTEAFF. The CDR3 DNA reads TGTGCCAGTAGTACACAGGTGAACACTGAAGCTTTCTTT.

This clone came up once. The J gene is TRBJ1-5, the V gene TRBV4-1, with TRBD1 identical over 10 bases. The V gene end was trimmed by 4 bases and the J gene end by 2 bases; junction bases not matched to a gene: 11. The CDR3 has 18 amino acids. Per germline, CDR1 MGHRA and CDR2 YSYEKL. The CDR3 coding sequence is TGCGCCAGCAGCCTAGGACAGGGGGTTAAAATGGGCAATCAGCCCCAGCATTTT. Amino acids: CASSLGQGVKMGNQPQHF.

The chain employs TRBV29-1 and TRBJ1-2, with D perhaps TRBD1 (6 bases). This CDR3 region has 12 residues. Germline CDR1 reads SQVTM; CDR2 reads ANQGSEA. Trimming took off 7 bases at V and 4 bases at J, with 13 bases between the two ends. CDR3 protein: CSAQRGGYGYTF. Here the CDR3 DNA reads TGCAGCGCCCAAAGGGGGGGCTATGGCTACACCTTC. The full variable domain, rest sourced from reference TRBV29-1 and TRBJ1-2, is SAVISQKPSRDICQRGTSLTIQCQVDSQVTMMFWYRQQPGQSLTLIATANQGSEATYESGFVIDKFPISRPNLTFSTLTVSNMSPEDSSIYLCSAQRGGYGYTFGSGTRLTVV.

The V and J genes are TRBV5-5 and TRBJ1-4, with 9 bases that match TRBD1. Germline V CDR1 and CDR2: SGHKS, YYEKEE (reference sequence). The CDR3 is made up of 15 amino acids. V dropped 1 base and J dropped 5; count of bases not matched to a gene: 3. The CDR3 region has the DNA TGTGCCAGCAGCTTGAGACAGGGGGGAAATGAAAAACTGTTTTTT. Protein product: CASSLRQGGNEKLFF.

V usage is TRBV13 and J usage is TRBJ2-3, with 11 positions matching TRBD2. CDR1 PRHDT and CDR2 FYEKMQ come from the germline V gene (reference sequence). The trim removed 3 bases at V and 2 bases at J, leaving 10 bases unmatched. CDR3 size: 18 residues. In nucleotides, the CDR3 is TGTGCCAGCAGCTTCGAAGGACTAGCGGGCGTTATCACAGATACGCAGTATTTT. This encodes CASSFEGLAGVITDTQYF.

The genes are TRBV29-1 and TRBJ2-5, with TRBD2 identical over 12 bases. This CDR3 has 14 residues. J was trimmed by 2 bases and V by 3 bases; bases with no gene match: 1. Per germline, CDR1 SQVTM and CDR2 ANQGSEA. Here the CDR3 reads CSVELAGGQETQYF. Written as DNA, the CDR3 is TGCAGCGTTGAGCTAGCGGGAGGGCAAGAGACCCAGTACTTC.

In DNA form, the CDR3 reads TGTGCCAGCTCATCCCGACAGGGGGCTGATTCGGGAAATCAGCCCCAGCATTTT. Translated: CASSSRQGADSGNQPQHF. The chain recombines TRBV18 with TRBJ1-5, with 10 nucleotides matching TRBD1. CDR3 length: 18 residues. V was pared by 5 bases and J by 4 bases, with 14 bases of the junction left unmatched. Germline CDR1 is KGHSH and CDR2 is LQKENI. Variable domain in full (rest from reference TRBV18 and TRBJ1-5): NAGVMQNPRHLVRRRGQEARLRCSPMKGHSHVYWYRQLPEEGLKFMVYLQKENIIDESGMPKERFSAEFPKEGPSILRIQQVVRGDSAAYFCASSSRQGADSGNQPQHFGDGTRLSIL.

The chain employs TRBV6-6 and TRBJ2-4; the match to TRBD1 covers 8 bases. This CDR3 has 14 amino acids. V lost 5 bases to trimming and J lost 6 bases; unmatched junction nucleotides: 6. Looked up from germline, CDR1 is MNHNY and CDR2 is SVGAGI (reference sequence). The CDR3 bases are TGTGCCAGCAGTACACAGGGGGGAGGAAACATTCAGTACTTC. As protein: CASSTQGGGNIQYF.

A remark on this clone: One junction end disagrees with the germline gene, perhaps due to a read error. V gene TRBV7-9 combines with J gene TRBJ2-7; 7 bases align to TRBD2. The CDR3 consists of 12 residues. From germline, CDR1 is SEHNR and CDR2 FQNEAQ (reference sequence). In nucleotides, the CDR3 is TGTTCCAGCAGCTTAGCGGGCCACGAGCAGTACTTC. It encodes CSSSLAGHEQYF. Looking up the rest from reference TRBV7-9 and TRBJ2-7 gives the full variable domain: DTGVSQNPRHKITKRGQNVTFRCDPISEHNRLYWYRQTLGQGPEFLTYFQNEAQLEKSRLLSDRFSAERPKGSFSTLEIQRTEQGDSAMYLCSSSLAGHEQYFGPGTRLTVT.

The gene calls are TRBV7-9 and TRBJ2-1; 11 bases align to TRBD2. J gave up 1 base and V 5 bases, and 4 bases lay outside the gene matches. The CDR3 extends over 16 amino acids. Germline-derived CDR1 and CDR2 are SEHNR and FQNEAQ (reference sequence). CDR3 sequence: CASSGTSGESYNEQFF. CDR3 nucleotide sequence: TGTGCCAGCAGCGGGACTAGCGGCGAATCCTACAATGAGCAGTTCTTC.

This clone was recorded a few times. V gene TRBV2 combines with J gene TRBJ1-1; tentatively, D is TRBD1 (6 bases). The CDR3 runs 12 residues. Between the trimmed V and J ends, which lost 9 bases and 1 base, there was a span of 9 bases. Germline CDR1 and CDR2: SNHLY and FYNNEI. CDR3 nucleotide sequence: TGTGCCAGTAACAGGGAGAACACTGAAGCTTTCTTT. Amino acid sequence: CASNRENTEAFF. The entire variable domain, with the rest obtained from reference TRBV2 and TRBJ1-1, is as follows: EPEVTQTPSHQVTQMGQEVILRCVPISNHLYFYWYRQILGQKVEFLVSFYNNEISEKSEIFDDQFSVERPDGSNFTLKIRSTKLEDSAMYFCASNRENTEAFFGQGTRLTVV.

This clone was counted once. The V and J genes are TRBV4-1 and TRBJ1-1; D remains unclear. Deletions cut 0 bases from V and 1 base from J, with 18 bases between. Germline lookup yields CDR1 MGHRA and CDR2 YSYEKL. The CDR3 length is 18 residues. The CDR3 spells CASSQESSSWAQNTEAFF. In DNA form, the CDR3 reads TGCGCCAGCAGCCAAGAGTCCAGCTCTTGGGCCCAGAACACTGAAGCTTTCTTT.

With respect to this clone: One end of the junction varies from germline; a read error may be responsible. This rearrangement joins TRBV10-3 to TRBJ2-7; 8 bases fit TRBD1. This CDR3 region has 16 residues. Germline CDR1 and CDR2: ENHRY and SYGVKD. This CDR3 reads CAISEGRTGSIHEQSF. As DNA, the CDR3 is TGTGCCATCAGTGAGGGTAGGACAGGGAGCATCCACGAGCAGTCCTTC.

The CDR3 nucleotides read TGTGCCAGCAGCGTGGGCCTGGGAGAAAGCTACAATGAGCAGTTCTTC. This encodes CASSVGLGESYNEQFF. J is TRBJ2-1 and V is TRBV7-2; TRBD2 might be the D (5 bases). Germline V gene lookup returns CDR1 SGHTA and CDR2 FQGNSA. This CDR3 is 16 amino acids long. With 5 bases removed from V and 3 bases from J, the gap between germline ends came to 17 bases.